This T cell receptor beta chain was found in a study of blood T cell repertoires in COVID-19. Some clones are missing from TCRdb's copy, which holds only in-frame ones; the method was immunoSEQ multiplex PCR. The table lists about 230,000 clones, approximately 88% of them singletons. CDR3 size: 14 residues. The trim removed 6 bases at V and 7 bases at J, leaving 8 bases unmatched. The germline V gene has CDR1 MNHEY and CDR2 SMNVEV (reference sequence). This receptor was identified in a man aged 35 to 55 with acute or convalescent COVID-19. The J gene is TRBJ1-5, the V gene TRBV27, with 8 bases that match TRBD1. Material: peripheral blood. The CDR3 DNA reads as TGTGCCAGCAGGGTCGGACAGGGAGACCAGCCCCAGCATTTT. This translates into CASRVGQGDQPQHF.